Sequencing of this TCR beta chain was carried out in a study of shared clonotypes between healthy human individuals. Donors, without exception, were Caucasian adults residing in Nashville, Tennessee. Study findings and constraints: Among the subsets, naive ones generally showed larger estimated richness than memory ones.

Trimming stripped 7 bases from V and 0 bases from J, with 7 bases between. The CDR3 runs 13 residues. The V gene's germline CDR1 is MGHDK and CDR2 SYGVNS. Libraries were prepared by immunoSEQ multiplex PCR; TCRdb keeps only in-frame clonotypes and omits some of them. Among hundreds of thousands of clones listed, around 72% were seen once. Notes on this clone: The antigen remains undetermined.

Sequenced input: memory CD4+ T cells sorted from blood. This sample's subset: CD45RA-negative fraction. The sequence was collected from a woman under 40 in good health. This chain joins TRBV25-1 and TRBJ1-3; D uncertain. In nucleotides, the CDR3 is TGTGCCAGCACTCGGGACTCTGGAAACACCATATATTTT. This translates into CASTRDSGNTIYF.